The entry below gives a single T cell receptor (beta chain) sequence along with its context. Antigen: not known. An end of the junction differs from the germline gene, which may be a read error. The sample comes from a study of T cells in Graves' hyperthyroidism and ophthalmopathy. Findings and limits, study-wide: Most thyroid clonotypes that were expanded above 0.001 also turned up in blood.

Reasons for excluding patients were uncontrolled infection, other autoimmune disease, pregnancy or lactation. This CDR3 is built from 14 residues. The V gene's germline CDR1 is LNHDA and CDR2 SQIVND (reference sequence). The TCR beta CDR3 regions underwent amplification using RNA transcripts as the source. First-round RT-PCR targeting the TCR CDR3 was performed with the HTBI primer set. MiXCR was run by TCRdb on the multiplex PCR reads, yielding one entry per CDR3 protein. This sample has hundreds of thousands of distinct CDR3 sequences; 20% to 25% occur once, and the top ten carry around two thirds.

The sequenced sample was blood. The clonotype comes from a man aged 25-45 years with Graves' ophthalmopathy. The chain carries TRBV19 and TRBJ2-5; TRBD2 matches at 14 bases. Here the CDR3 DNA reads TGTGCCACCGGACTAGCGGGAGGAATAGAGACCCAGCACTTC. Its protein is CATGLAGGIETQHF.